A selection of T cell receptor beta chains follows, all from one sample in a study of cytomegalovirus exposure and HLA in healthy donors. Sequenced by immunoSEQ multiplex PCR; TCRdb stores in-frame clones only, minus some. This table has under 80,000 clones, 65% to 70% appearing once. Sequenced: PBMCs. These TCRs come from a woman aged 25 to 39 in good health and CMV-seronegative. CDR3s include the opening cysteine and the closing phenylalanine or tryptophan. The D gene is left open where the match is weak. Part of the rows lack a size; the others show once, few, many or a class for expanded clones.

CDR3 protein | CDR3 DNA | V gene | clone size | J gene | D gene
CASSSPERGVTYEQYF | TGTGCCAGCAGCTCCCCTGAGCGGGGGGTTACCTACGAGCAGTACTTC | TRBV28 | . | TRBJ2-7 | TRBD2
CASSRTSGGNEQFF | TGTGCCAGCAGTCGGACTAGCGGGGGGAATGAGCAGTTCTTC | TRBV6-1 | . | TRBJ2-1 | TRBD2
CASSQAYGGSNQPQHF | TGCGCCAGCAGCCAAGCTTATGGGGGGAGCAATCAGCCCCAGCATTTT | TRBV4-1 | few | TRBJ1-5 | .
CASSRTGTEQFF | TGTGCCAGCAGCCGGACAGGGACTGAGCAGTTCTTC | TRBV6-5 | . | TRBJ2-1 | TRBD1
CASSSRTEETQYF | TGTGCCAGCAGTTCCCGGACAGAAGAGACCCAGTACTTC | TRBV6-6 | . | TRBJ2-5 | .
CTSSPLTSASTDTQYF | TGCACCAGCAGCCCTCTGACTAGTGCTAGCACAGATACGCAGTATTTT | TRBV1 | few | TRBJ2-3 | .
CASSLTGHTYF | TGTGCTAGCAGCTTAACCGGACACACATACTTC | TRBV7-7 | . | TRBJ2-7 | .
CASVTGGGGETQYF | TGTGCCAGCGTGACAGGGGGCGGTGGAGAGACCCAGTACTTC | TRBV2 | . | TRBJ2-5 | TRBD1
CASRLGTSGGAKETQYF | TGTGCAAGTCGCTTAGGGACTAGCGGGGGGGCTAAGGAGACCCAGTACTTC | TRBV12-2 | . | TRBJ2-5 | .
CASSYGPRNTEAFF | TGTGCCAGCAGTTACGGTCCTAGGAACACTGAAGCTTTCTTT | TRBV6-5 | . | TRBJ1-1 | .
CASSPHGQGANGYTF | TGTGCCAGCAGTCCGCACGGGCAGGGGGCCAATGGCTACACCTTC | TRBV28 | . | TRBJ1-2 | TRBD1